The present T cell receptor beta chain was sequenced within a study of blood T cell repertoires in COVID-19. Looking at the study overall: From T cells, B-cell-depleted T cells, or PBMCs came the material, which was cDNA or gDNA.

Under the authors' procedure: Estimation of nucleated cell counts relied on the amplification of reference gene primers. Sequencing was performed with immunoSEQ multiplex PCR; in TCRdb, only in-frame clones are kept and a portion is missing. D and trimming come from the DNA, and the V and J calls and clone size come from that table. Among about 180,000 clones, more than 75% were seen once, and the ten largest hold around a sixth. The germline V gene has CDR1 GTSNPN and CDR2 SVGIG (reference sequence). The V segment lost 5 bases and the J segment 5 bases; nucleotides outside the gene matches: 7. The CDR3 has 14 residues.

The TCR originated in a person between 65 and 79 years old with COVID-19, enrolled during active disease. The chain employs TRBV30 and TRBJ2-1; 9 bases map to TRBD2. Source material: peripheral blood. As DNA, the CDR3 is TGTGCCTGGCGCGGACTAGCGACAAACAATGAGCAGTTCTTC. Protein: CAWRGLATNNEQFF.